The sequence of this T cell receptor beta chain was determined in a study of T-cell reconstitution after alpha-beta-depleted transplantation in children. Many counts were recorded for this clonotype. Its specificity is unknown. The CDR3 length is 15 residues. In germline, CDR1 is SEHNR, CDR2 FQNEAQ (reference sequence). Deletions cut 1 base from V and 4 bases from J, with 11 bases between. Study observations and caveats: Surviving thymic progenitors and recipient T cells were the source of high TCRbeta diversity at day 60 in some patients. Newly made T cells mostly supplied T-cell counts and diversity one year after transplant. Roughly two months post-transplant, alpha-beta T cells reportedly originated from several hundred graft clones that had expanded.

Preparation of the TCRbeta library used unique molecular identifiers. Using its own MiXCR run on the PCR reads, TCRdb lists one record per CDR3 protein. The table records around 270,000 distinct CDR3 sequences, around 7.1% of them present only once. The chain carries TRBV7-9 and TRBJ2-4; D is possibly TRBD2 (6 bases). The sequence came from a female patient between 2 and 15 years old who had a stem cell transplant for Fanconi anemia, so the T cells may come from the graft donor. Sequences were derived from peripheral blood, sampled 360 days after TCRalphabeta/CD19-depleted stem cell transplant. DNA of the CDR3: TGTGCCAGCAGCTTAGGAACCGGGAGAAAAAACATTCAGTACTTC. It codes for CASSLGTGRKNIQYF.